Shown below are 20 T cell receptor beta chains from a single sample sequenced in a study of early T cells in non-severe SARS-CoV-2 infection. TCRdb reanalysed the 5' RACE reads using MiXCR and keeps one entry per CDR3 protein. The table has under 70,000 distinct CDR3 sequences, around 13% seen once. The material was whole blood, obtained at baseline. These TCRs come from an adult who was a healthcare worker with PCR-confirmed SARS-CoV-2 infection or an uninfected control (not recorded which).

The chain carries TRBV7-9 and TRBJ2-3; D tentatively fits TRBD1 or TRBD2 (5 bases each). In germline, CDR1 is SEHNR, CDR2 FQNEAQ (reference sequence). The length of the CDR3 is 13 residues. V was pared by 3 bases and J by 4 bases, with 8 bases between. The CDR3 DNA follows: TGTGCCAGCAGCTTCAGGGACCCAGATACGCAGTATTTT. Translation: CASSFRDPDTQYF.

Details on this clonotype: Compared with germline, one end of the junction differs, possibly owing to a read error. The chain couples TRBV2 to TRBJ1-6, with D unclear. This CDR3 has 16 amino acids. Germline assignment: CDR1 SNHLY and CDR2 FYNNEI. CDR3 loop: CASIDVWSSYNSPLRF. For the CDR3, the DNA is TGTGCCAGCATTGACGTCTGGAGCTCCTATAATTCACCCCTCCGCTTT.

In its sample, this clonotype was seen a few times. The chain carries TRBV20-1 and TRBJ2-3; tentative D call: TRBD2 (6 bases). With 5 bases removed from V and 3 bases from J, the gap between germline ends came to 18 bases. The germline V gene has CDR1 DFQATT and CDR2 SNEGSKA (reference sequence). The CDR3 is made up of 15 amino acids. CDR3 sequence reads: CSAANPTSRTDTQYF. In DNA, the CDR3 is TGCAGTGCTGCCAACCCAACTAGCAGGACAGATACGCAGTATTTT.

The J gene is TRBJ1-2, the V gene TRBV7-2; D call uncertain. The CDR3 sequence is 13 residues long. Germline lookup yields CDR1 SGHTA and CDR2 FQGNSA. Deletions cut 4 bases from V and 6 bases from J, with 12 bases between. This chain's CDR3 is CASSSSTGDGYTF. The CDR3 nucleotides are TGTGCCAGCAGCTCATCAACTGGCGATGGCTACACCTTC.

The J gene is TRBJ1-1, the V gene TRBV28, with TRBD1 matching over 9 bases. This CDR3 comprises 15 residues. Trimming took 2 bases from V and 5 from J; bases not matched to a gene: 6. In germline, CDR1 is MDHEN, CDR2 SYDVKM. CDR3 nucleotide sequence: TGTGCCAGCAGTTTACCCGGGACAGGGAAAACTGAAGCTTTCTTT. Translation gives CASSLPGTGKTEAFF. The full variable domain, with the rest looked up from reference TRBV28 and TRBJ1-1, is DVKVTQSSRYLVKRTGEKVFLECVQDMDHENMFWYRQDPGLGLRLIYFSYDVKMKEKGDIPEGYSVSREKKERFSLILESASTNQTSMYLCASSLPGTGKTEAFFGQGTRLTVV.

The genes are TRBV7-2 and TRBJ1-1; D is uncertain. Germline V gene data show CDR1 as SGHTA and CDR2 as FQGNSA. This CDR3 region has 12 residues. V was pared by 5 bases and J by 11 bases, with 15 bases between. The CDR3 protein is CASSPRPLVAFF. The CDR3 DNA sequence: TGTGCCAGCAGCCCTAGGCCTCTAGTCGCTTTCTTT.

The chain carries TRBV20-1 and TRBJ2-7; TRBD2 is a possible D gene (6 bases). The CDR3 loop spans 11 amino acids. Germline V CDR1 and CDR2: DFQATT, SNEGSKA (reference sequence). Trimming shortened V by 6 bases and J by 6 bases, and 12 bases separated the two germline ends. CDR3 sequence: CSAGTSTEQYF. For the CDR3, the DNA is TGCAGTGCGGGGACTTCCACCGAGCAGTACTTC.

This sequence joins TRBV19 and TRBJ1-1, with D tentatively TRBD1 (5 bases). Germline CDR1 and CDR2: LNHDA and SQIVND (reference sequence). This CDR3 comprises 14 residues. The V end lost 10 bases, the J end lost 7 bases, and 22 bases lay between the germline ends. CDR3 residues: CATRGGPGLSEAFF. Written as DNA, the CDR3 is TGTGCCACCCGAGGCGGACCGGGACTTAGTGAAGCTTTCTTT.

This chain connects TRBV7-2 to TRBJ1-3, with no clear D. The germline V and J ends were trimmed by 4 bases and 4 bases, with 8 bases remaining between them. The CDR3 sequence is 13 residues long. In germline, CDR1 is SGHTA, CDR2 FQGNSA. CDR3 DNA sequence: TGTGCCAGCAGCTCAGGCAGCGGAAACACCATATATTTT. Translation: CASSSGSGNTIYF.

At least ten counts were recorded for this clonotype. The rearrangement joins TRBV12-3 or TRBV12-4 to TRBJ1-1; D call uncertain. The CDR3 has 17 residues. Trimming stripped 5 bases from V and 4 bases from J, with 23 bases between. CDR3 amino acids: CASSPGLPPTRGTEAFF. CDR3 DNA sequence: TGTGCCAGCAGTCCTGGACTTCCCCCTACGCGGGGCACTGAAGCTTTCTTT.

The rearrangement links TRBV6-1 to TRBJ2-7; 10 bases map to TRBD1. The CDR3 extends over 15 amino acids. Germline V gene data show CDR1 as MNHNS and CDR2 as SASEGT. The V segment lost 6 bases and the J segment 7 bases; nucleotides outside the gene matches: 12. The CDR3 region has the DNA TGTGCCAGCAGAGTCGGGACAGGGGCCTCTCTGGAGCAGTACTTC. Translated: CASRVGTGASLEQYF.

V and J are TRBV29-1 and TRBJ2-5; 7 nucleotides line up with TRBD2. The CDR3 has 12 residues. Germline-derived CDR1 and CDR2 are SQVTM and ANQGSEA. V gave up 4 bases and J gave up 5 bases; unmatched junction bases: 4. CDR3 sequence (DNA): TGCAGCGTTGTTGCGGGAGATGAGACCCAGTACTTC. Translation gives CSVVAGDETQYF.

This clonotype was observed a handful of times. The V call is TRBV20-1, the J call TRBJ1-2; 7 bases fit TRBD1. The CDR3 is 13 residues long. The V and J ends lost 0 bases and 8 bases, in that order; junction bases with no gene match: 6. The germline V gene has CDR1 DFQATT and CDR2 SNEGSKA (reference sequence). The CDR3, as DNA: TGCAGTGCTAGAGACCAACAGGGGCCGGGCTACACCTTC. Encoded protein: CSARDQQGPGYTF.

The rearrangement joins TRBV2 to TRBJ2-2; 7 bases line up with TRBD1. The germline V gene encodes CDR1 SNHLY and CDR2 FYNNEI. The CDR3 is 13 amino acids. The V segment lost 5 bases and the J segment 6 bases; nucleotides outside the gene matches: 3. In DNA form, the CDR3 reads TGTGCCAGCAGTCTCCAGGGGGCCGGGGAGCTGTTTTTT. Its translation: CASSLQGAGELFF.

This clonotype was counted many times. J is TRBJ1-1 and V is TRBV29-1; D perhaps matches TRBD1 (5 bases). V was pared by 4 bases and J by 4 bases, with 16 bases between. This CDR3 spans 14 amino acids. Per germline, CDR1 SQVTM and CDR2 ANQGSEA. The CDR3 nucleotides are TGCAGCGTTGCGTTTCTGGGGCCGGGCACTGAAGCTTTCTTT. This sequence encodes CSVAFLGPGTEAFF.

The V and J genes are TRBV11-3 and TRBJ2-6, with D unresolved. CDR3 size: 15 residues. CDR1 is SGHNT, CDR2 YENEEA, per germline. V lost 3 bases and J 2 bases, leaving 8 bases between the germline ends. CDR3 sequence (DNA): TGTGCCAGCAGCTTCACGAGTGCTGGGGCCAACGTCCTGACTTTC. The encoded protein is CASSFTSAGANVLTF. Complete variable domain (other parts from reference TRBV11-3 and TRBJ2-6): EAGVVQSPRYKIIEKKQPVAFWCNPISGHNTLYWYLQNLGQGPELLIRYENEEAVDDSQLPKDRFSAERLKGVDSTLKIQPAELGDSAVYLCASSFTSAGANVLTFGAGSRLTVL.

The CDR3 nucleotides read TGTGCCAGTAGTATAGACTGGAGCACTGAAGCTTTCTTT. Protein: CASSIDWSTEAFF. This chain connects TRBV19 to TRBJ1-1; D remains ambiguous. CDR3 length equals 13 residues. The V gene lost 0 bases and the J gene lost 4 bases, with 6 bases spanning the gap. Germline CDR1 LNHDA, CDR2 SQIVND (reference sequence).

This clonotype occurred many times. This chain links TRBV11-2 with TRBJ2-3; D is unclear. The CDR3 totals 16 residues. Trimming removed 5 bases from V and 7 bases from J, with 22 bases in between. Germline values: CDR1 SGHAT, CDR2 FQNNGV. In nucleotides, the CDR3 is TGTGCCAGCAGCCAACGCTTCCCGCGAGGAAGACATACGCAGTATTTT. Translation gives CASSQRFPRGRHTQYF.

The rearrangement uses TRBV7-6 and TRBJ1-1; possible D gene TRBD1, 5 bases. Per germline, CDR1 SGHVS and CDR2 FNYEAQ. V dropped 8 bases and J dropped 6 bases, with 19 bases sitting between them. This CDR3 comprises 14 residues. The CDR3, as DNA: TGTGCCAGCTCAAAACAGGAGTATATCGCTGAAGCTTTCTTT. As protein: CASSKQEYIAEAFF.

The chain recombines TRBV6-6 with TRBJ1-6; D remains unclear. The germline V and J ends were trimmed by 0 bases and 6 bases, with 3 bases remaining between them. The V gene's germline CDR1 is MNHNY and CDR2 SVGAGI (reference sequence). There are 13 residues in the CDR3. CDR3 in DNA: TGTGCCAGCAGTTACTCTCTTAATTCACCCCTCCACTTT. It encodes CASSYSLNSPLHF.